This T cell receptor (beta chain) stems from a study of shared T cell receptors in the human thymus (dated by TCRdb to about 2021). At the level of the whole study: The study examined how self-reactive, shared T-cell receptor alpha chains are generated in the human thymus.

This clone was recorded once. The antigen this receptor binds is unknown. The record has no base qualities; no much larger clone is one base away. The library relied on the immunoSEQ multiplex PCR assay. This immuneACCESS table, as held by TCRdb, lists in-frame sequences with V and J called but not all clones. Of the missing ones, under half trace to an unresolved V gene in checked studies; the others have no known cause. The sample table lists hundreds of thousands of clones, around nine tenths of them with a count of one. 0.01% of the sample is taken by the ten largest. Measured from the cysteine to the phenylalanine, the CDR3 is 16 residues long. The only DNA kept is the CDR3, 48 bases in frame from the first base. V loses 3 bases at its end and J loses 1 base; junction bases beyond the gene matches: 6. From a lookup of the germline V gene, CDR1 and CDR2 are LGHNA and YNFKEQ. This same sample was also part of a study on human thymus T cells. Per that second paper: In Finland, the donors were immunologically healthy infants who were having open corrective cardiac surgery for congenital heart defects. Thymus tissue was collected as surgical resects that were removed during corrective cardiac surgery. V and J gene segment usage appeared biased in both thymic and peripheral blood repertoires. According to the related research, thymic TCR repertoires were highly overlapping among unrelated individuals. The study characterized TCR alpha and beta repertoires from about 8 infant thymus samples and a few related peripheral blood samples. The cohort included six male and two female infants, with donor ages spanning 7 to 244 days. After being mechanically released from the tissue, thymocytes were kept at -70 degrees C in pellets of roughly 10-30 million cells. A QIAsymphony instrument was used to extract genomic DNA from the frozen cell pellets. Using the immunoSEQ multiplex PCR assay, the TCRB and TCRAD loci were amplified from a standardized quantity of quality-controlled genomic DNA. The amplicons spanned the V(D)J region and were long enough to cover the CDR3 and allow V and J genes to be identified. Through the commercial immunoSEQ service, the amplicons were sequenced on an Illumina platform. Primer bias and sequencing errors were corrected as previously described, and TCRAD and TCRB definitions were based on the IMGT database. Repertoires were analysed with immunoSEQ Analyzer 3.0 and VDJTools, covering basic statistics, V/J segment usage, diversity estimates, rarefaction and pairwise overlap. Chao1, ChaoE, Efron-Thisted, Shannon and inverse Simpson indices were used to estimate diversity, which was also estimated on datasets down-sampled to the smallest sample. Repertoire overlap used strict matching of CDR3 nucleotide sequence, V gene and J gene, with Jaccard-based multidimensional scaling clustering. Thymus samples yielded on average around 810,000 unique TCRB clonotypes, compared with about 80,000 from blood samples.

Sequenced material: thymocytes. In this chain, TRBV4-2 is recombined with TRBJ2-3, and 8 bases in between align with TRBD2. This clonotype was sampled from a boy younger than two with a congenital heart defect. Donor details come from another sample of the same person, matched by shared clones. The CDR3 is CASSHVLREGTDTQYF. The DNA reads TGTGCCAGCAGCCATGTCCTGCGGGAGGGCACAGATACGCAGTATTTT.